This T cell receptor (beta chain) was documented in a study of shared clonotypes between healthy human individuals. On the study more broadly: The donor pool was made up of a couple of women and a few men aged 18 to 49. Each donor had three CD4 naive, three CD4 memory, two CD8 naive and one CD8 memory plate.

Tens of thousands of T cell genomes (around 200 ng DNA) went into each sorted-subset replicate. Assay: immunoSEQ multiplex PCR; the TCRdb copy retains only in-frame clones and omits some. The sample has about 2.2 million clones, roughly 95% seen once. Naive CD8 cells were CD45RO-negative, positively selected for CCR7, excluding terminally differentiated effector memory CD45RA+ cells. Every one of the donors was a Caucasian adult that lived in Nashville, Tennessee. The germline gives CDR1 MRHNA, CDR2 SNTAGT. The length of the CDR3 is 11 residues. Germline trimming cut 9 bases from V and 10 bases from J; bases unmatched to any gene: 8.

Sequencing input: naive CD8+ T cells from PBMCs. V is TRBV6-4 and J is TRBJ1-2; TRBD1 agrees at 7 bases. This clonotype was obtained from a man younger than 35 in good health. Some clones in this sample may be carry-over from other donors' samples. The CDR3 bases are TGTGCCAGGCCCCCGGGACAGTCCTACACCTTC. Protein sequence: CARPPGQSYTF.